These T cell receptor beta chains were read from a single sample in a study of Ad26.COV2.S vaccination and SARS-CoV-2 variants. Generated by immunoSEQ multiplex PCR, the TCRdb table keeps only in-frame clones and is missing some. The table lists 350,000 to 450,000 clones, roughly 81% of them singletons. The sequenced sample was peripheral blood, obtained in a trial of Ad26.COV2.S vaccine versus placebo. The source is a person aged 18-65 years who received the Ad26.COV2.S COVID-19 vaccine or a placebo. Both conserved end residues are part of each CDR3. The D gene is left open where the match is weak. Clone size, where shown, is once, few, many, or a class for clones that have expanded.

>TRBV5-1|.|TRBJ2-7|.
CASSLVDNYEQYF
TGCGCCAGCAGCTTGGTCGACAACTACGAGCAGTACTTC
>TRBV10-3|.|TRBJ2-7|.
CAISESGPYEQYF
TGTGCCATCAGTGAGTCGGGACCTTACGAGCAGTACTTC
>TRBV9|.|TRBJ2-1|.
CASSVRLDKREQFF
TGTGCCAGCAGCGTACGTCTAGACAAAAGGGAGCAGTTCTTC
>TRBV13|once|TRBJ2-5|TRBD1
CASSDRGRRSQETQYF
TGTGCCAGCAGTGACAGGGGGCGGCGGTCGCAAGAGACCCAGTACTTC
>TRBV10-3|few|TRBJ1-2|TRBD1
CATGGQGINYGYTF
TGTGCCACTGGTGGACAGGGGATCAACTATGGCTACACCTTC
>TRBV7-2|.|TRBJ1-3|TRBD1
CASSLSPGQAFSGNTIYF
TGTGCCAGCAGCTTATCCCCGGGACAGGCCTTCTCTGGAAACACCATATATTTT
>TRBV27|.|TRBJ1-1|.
CASRSEGPTEAFF
TGTGCCAGCAGAAGCGAGGGTCCCACTGAAGCTTTCTTT
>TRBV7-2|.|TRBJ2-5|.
CASSSNGRGPSYEETQYF
TGTGCCAGCAGCTCGAACGGGCGGGGGCCCTCATACGAAGAGACCCAGTACTTC
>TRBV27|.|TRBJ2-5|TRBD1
CASSPPPGQAKETQYF
TGTGCCAGCAGTCCCCCCCCGGGACAGGCTAAAGAGACCCAGTACTTC
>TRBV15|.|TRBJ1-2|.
CATSKGGGYHGYTF
TGTGCCACCAGCAAGGGGGGAGGATATCATGGCTACACCTTC
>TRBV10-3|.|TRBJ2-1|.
CAISSGGGEQFF
TGTGCCATCAGTTCAGGCGGCGGTGAGCAGTTCTTC
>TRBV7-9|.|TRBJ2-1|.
CASSSPSGLKRREQFF
TGTGCCAGCAGCTCCCCCTCCGGGCTCAAAAGGCGTGAGCAGTTCTTC
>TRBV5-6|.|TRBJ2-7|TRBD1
CASSAFSGTGGEQYF
TGTGCCAGCAGCGCATTTTCCGGGACAGGGGGCGAGCAGTACTTC
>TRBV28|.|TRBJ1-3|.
CASGGNTIYF
TGTGCATCAGGTGGAAACACCATATATTTT
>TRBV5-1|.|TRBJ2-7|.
CASSLVDSFEQYF
TGCGCCAGCAGCTTGGTGGACAGCTTCGAGCAGTACTTC
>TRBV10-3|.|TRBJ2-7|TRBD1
CATTGQAYEQYF
TGTGCCACCACAGGACAGGCCTACGAGCAGTACTTC
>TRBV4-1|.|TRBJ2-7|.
CASSQDSQGTFGGEQYF
TGCGCCAGCAGCCAAGATTCCCAGGGCACGTTCGGCGGCGAGCAGTACTTC
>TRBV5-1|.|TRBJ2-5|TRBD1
CASSPQGVGETQYF
TGCGCCAGCAGCCCCCAGGGGGTGGGGGAGACCCAGTACTTC
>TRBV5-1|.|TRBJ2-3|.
CASSLRWSGSTDTQYF
TGCGCCAGCAGCTTGCGGTGGAGCGGAAGCACAGATACGCAGTATTTT
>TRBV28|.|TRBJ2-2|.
CASTPTRAIPGELFF
TGTGCCAGCACCCCGACCCGGGCCATCCCAGGGGAGCTGTTTTTT
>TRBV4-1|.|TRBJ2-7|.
CASSHDRKEQYF
TGCGCCAGCAGTCACGACAGGAAAGAGCAGTACTTC
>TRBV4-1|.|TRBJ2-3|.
CASSIITSTDTQYF
TGCGCCAGCAGTATCATAACTAGCACAGATACGCAGTATTTT
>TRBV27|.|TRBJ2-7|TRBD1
CASSRQGPNYEQYF
TGTGCCAGCAGTAGACAGGGTCCCAACTACGAGCAGTACTTC
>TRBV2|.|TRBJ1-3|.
CASSVWQSASGTIYF
TGTGCCAGCAGTGTGTGGCAGTCTGCGAGTGGCACCATATATTTT
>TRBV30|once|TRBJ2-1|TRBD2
CAWETSNGRASHEQFF
TGTGCCTGGGAAACGAGCAACGGGAGGGCCAGCCATGAGCAGTTCTTC
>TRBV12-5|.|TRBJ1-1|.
CASGLGTLGTEAFF
TGTGCTAGTGGTTTGGGTACTTTAGGGACTGAAGCTTTCTTT
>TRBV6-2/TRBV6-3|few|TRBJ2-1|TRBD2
CASSISGGASDEQFF
TGTGCCAGCAGCATTAGCGGGGGGGCCTCGGATGAGCAGTTCTTC
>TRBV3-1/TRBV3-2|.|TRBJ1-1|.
CASSQYLGTEAFF
TGTGCCAGCAGCCAATATCTGGGCACTGAAGCTTTCTTT
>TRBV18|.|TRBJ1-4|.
CASSPQSWAKEKLFF
TGTGCCAGCTCTCCTCAGAGTTGGGCAAAGGAAAAACTGTTTTTT
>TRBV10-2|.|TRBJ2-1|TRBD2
CASKAGVNEQFF
TGCGCCAGCAAAGCGGGGGTCAATGAGCAGTTCTTC
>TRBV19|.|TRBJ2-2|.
CASRPKQTGELFF
TGTGCCAGTCGACCCAAACAAACCGGGGAGCTGTTTTTT
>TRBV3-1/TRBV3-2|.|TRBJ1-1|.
CASSQGGTTAFF
TGTGCCAGCAGCCAGGGGGGGACGACGGCTTTCTTT
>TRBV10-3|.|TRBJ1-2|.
CAIRRVIVDGYTF
TGTGCCATCAGGAGGGTCATAGTGGATGGCTACACCTTC
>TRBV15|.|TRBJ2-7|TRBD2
CATSRDLWTSDGEQYF
TGTGCCACCAGCAGAGACCTTTGGACTAGTGATGGCGAGCAGTACTTC
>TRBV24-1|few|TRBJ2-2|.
CATMGQNTGELFF
TGTGCCACCATGGGACAGAACACCGGGGAGCTGTTTTTT
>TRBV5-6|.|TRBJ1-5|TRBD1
CASSLQGAGNQPQHF
TGTGCCAGCAGCTTGCAGGGGGCCGGGAATCAGCCCCAGCATTTT
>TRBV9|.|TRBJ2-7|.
CASSVNFGEQYF
TGTGCCAGCAGCGTAAATTTTGGTGAGCAGTACTTC
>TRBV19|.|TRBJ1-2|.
CASSLVGREQNGYTF
TGTGCCAGTAGTCTGGTCGGCAGGGAACAAAATGGCTACACCTTC
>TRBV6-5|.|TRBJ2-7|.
CASSSRDKGVYEQYF
TGTGCCAGCAGCTCCCGGGACAAAGGAGTTTACGAGCAGTACTTC
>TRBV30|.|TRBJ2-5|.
CAWSGGKETQYF
TGTGCCTGGAGTGGTGGAAAAGAGACCCAGTACTTC
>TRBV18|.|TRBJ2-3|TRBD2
CASSPEPGLADSTDTQYF
TGTGCCAGCTCACCCGAACCGGGACTAGCGGACAGCACAGATACGCAGTATTTT
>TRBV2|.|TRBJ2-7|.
CAIPLGGQTPYEQYF
TGTGCCATCCCCCTGGGGGGACAGACTCCCTACGAGCAGTACTTC
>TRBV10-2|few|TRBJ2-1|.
CATSEDSGGYNEQFF
TGCGCCACCTCTGAGGATAGCGGAGGATACAATGAGCAGTTCTTC
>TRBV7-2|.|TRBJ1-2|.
CASSLDVLANYGYTF
TGTGCCAGCAGCTTAGATGTTTTAGCTAACTATGGCTACACCTTC
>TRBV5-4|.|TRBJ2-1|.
CASTKTGGLSSYNEQFF
TGTGCCAGCACCAAGACTGGGGGATTAAGCTCCTACAATGAGCAGTTCTTC
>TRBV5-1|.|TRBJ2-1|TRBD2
CASSKTSGSREQFF
TGCGCCAGCAGCAAAACTAGCGGGAGCCGCGAGCAGTTCTTC
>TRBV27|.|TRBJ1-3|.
CASSLKGRSGNTIYF
TGTGCCAGCAGTTTAAAAGGCCGCTCTGGAAACACCATATATTTT
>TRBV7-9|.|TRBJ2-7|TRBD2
CASRREGSSYEQYF
TGTGCCAGCAGGCGGGAGGGGAGCTCCTACGAGCAGTACTTC
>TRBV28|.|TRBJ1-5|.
CASSSRGGYSNQPQHF
TGTGCCAGCAGTTCCCGCGGGGGATATAGCAATCAGCCCCAGCATTTT
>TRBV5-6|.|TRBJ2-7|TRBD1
CASSLGTGLSYEQYF
TGTGCCAGCAGCTTGGGGACAGGGCTTTCCTACGAGCAGTACTTC
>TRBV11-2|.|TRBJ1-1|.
CASSLGSNTEAFF
TGTGCCAGCAGCTTAGGATCGAACACTGAAGCTTTCTTT
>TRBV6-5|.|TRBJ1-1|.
CASKMLVNTEAFF
TGTGCCAGCAAAATGCTAGTGAACACTGAAGCTTTCTTT
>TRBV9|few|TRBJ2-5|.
CASSVGVKETQYF
TGTGCCAGCAGCGTAGGAGTTAAAGAGACCCAGTACTTC
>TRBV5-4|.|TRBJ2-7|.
CASSFPGTSNYEQYF
TGTGCCAGCAGTTTTCCCGGGACATCGAACTACGAGCAGTACTTC
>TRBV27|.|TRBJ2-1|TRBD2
CATRGGRGSYNEQFF
TGTGCCACCCGGGGGGGAAGGGGATCCTACAATGAGCAGTTCTTC
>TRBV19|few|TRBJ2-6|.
CASSIDGDLVSGANVLTF
TGTGCCAGTAGTATAGACGGGGACTTAGTCTCTGGGGCCAACGTCCTGACTTTC
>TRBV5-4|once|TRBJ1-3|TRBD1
CASSLTGGVGNTIYF
TGTGCCAGCAGCTTGACAGGGGGCGTTGGGAACACCATATATTTT
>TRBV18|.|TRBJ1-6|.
CASSPTGLNSPLHF
TGTGCCAGCTCACCAACAGGGCTAAATTCACCCCTCCACTTT